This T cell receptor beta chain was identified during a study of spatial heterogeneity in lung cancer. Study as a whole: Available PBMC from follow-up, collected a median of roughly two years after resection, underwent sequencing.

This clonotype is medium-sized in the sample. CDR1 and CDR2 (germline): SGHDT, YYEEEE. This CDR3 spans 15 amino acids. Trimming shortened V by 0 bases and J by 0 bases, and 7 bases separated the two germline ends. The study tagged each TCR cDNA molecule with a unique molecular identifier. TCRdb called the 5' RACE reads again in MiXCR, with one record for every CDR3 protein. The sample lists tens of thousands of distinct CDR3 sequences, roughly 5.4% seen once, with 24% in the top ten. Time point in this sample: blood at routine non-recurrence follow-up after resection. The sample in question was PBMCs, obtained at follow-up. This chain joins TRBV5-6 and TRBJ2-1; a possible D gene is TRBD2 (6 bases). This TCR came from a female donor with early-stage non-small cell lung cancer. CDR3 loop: CASSLASVSYNEQFF. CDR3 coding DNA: TGTGCCAGCAGCTTGGCTAGCGTCTCCTACAATGAGCAGTTCTTC. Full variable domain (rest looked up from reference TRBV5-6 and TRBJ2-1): DAGVTQSPTHLIKTRGQQVTLRCSPKSGHDTVSWYQQALGQGPQFIFQYYEEEERQRGNFPDRFSGHQFPNYSSELNVNALLLGDSALYLCASSLASVSYNEQFFGPGTRLTVL.